These 18 T cell receptor beta chains were all obtained from the same sample, sequenced in a study of blood T cell repertoires in COVID-19. Data came from immunoSEQ multiplex PCR; TCRdb stores just in-frame clones and leaves some out. The table includes some 420,000 clones, 80% to 90% detected once. The specimen was PBMCs or T cells enriched from blood (not recorded which). The receptors were gathered from a man between 25 and 39 years old who had recovered from COVID-19.

V gene TRBV10-3 combines with J gene TRBJ1-3, with D uncertain. Germline CDR1 is ENHRY and CDR2 is SYGVKD. The CDR3 runs 15 residues. With 5 bases removed from V and 3 bases from J, the gap between germline ends came to 14 bases. The CDR3 bases are TGTGCCATCAGTCCCGCCGGGAGGGATGGAAACACCATATATTTT. Translation: CAISPAGRDGNTIYF.

V gene TRBV28 combines with J gene TRBJ1-5, with 9 bases lining up with TRBD1. Trimming removed 5 bases from V and 0 bases from J; junction bases left unmatched: 5. The CDR3 spans 16 residues. Per germline, CDR1 MDHEN and CDR2 SYDVKM. The CDR3 region is CASSTTGGSSNQPQHF. The CDR3 DNA is TGTGCCAGCAGTACAACAGGGGGCTCTAGCAATCAGCCCCAGCATTTT.

V usage is TRBV6-1 and J usage is TRBJ1-6, with a weak D call TRBD1 (5 bases). Germline V gene lookup returns CDR1 MNHNS and CDR2 SASEGT. Between the trimmed V and J ends, which lost 2 bases and 9 bases, there was a span of 14 bases. This CDR3 contains 15 residues. The CDR3 loop is CASSESAGWASPLHF. Written as DNA, the CDR3 is TGTGCCAGCAGTGAATCTGCAGGGTGGGCTTCACCCCTCCACTTT.

The chain uses TRBV9 and TRBJ2-3; D is unclear. Germline loops: CDR1 SGDLS, CDR2 YYNGEE. Trimming took 3 bases from V and 6 from J, leaving 5 bases between them. The CDR3 has 11 amino acids. CDR3 loop: CASSDADTQYF. CDR3 nucleotide sequence: TGTGCCAGCAGCGACGCGGATACGCAGTATTTT.

The rearrangement links TRBV12-5 to TRBJ1-6; 11 bases map to TRBD1. The CDR3 totals 15 residues. Germline V CDR1 and CDR2: LGHNT, FRNRAP. The junction had 7 bases not matched to a gene; V was cut back by 5 bases and J by 10 bases. CDR3 coding DNA: TGTGCTAGTGGTCACGGACAGGGGGCCTACTCACCCCTCCACTTT. Protein product: CASGHGQGAYSPLHF.

The rearrangement uses TRBV10-3 and TRBJ2-2; weak D call: TRBD1 (5 bases). CDR3 length equals 15 residues. Germline V CDR1 and CDR2: ENHRY, SYGVKD. Trimming shortened V by 10 bases and J by 8 bases, and 23 bases separated the two germline ends. CDR3: CATTDGHGTRGELFF. The CDR3 bases are TGTGCCACCACCGACGGACATGGTACCCGGGGGGAGCTGTTTTTT.

The chain couples TRBV6-5 to TRBJ1-4; 9 nucleotides agree with TRBD1. V trimming: 5 bases; J trimming: 4 bases; junction bases outside the gene matches: 2. The CDR3 extends over 14 amino acids. Germline CDR1 and CDR2: MNHEY and SVGAGI. CDR3 DNA: TGTGCCAGCAGTAAGACAGGGGGTAATGAAAAACTGTTTTTT. Protein: CASSKTGGNEKLFF.

The rearrangement uses TRBV7-6 and TRBJ2-2; 7 nucleotides agree with TRBD1. CDR1 and CDR2 (germline): SGHVS, FNYEAQ. CDR3 size: 15 residues. J was trimmed by 1 base and V by 5 bases; bases with no gene match: 4. The CDR3 spells CASSGGQENTGELFF. CDR3 DNA: TGTGCCAGCAGCGGAGGACAGGAGAACACCGGGGAGCTGTTTTTT.

The chain links TRBV15 to TRBJ2-1; TRBD1 is a possible D gene (6 bases). Germline CDR1 and CDR2: LNHNV and YYDKDF (reference sequence). V gave up 3 bases and J gave up 8 bases, with 20 bases separating them. CDR3 length: 16 residues. CDR3 DNA sequence: TGTGCCACCAGCAGGGCAATGACAGGCCCGATCGATGAGCAGTTCTTC. Residues: CATSRAMTGPIDEQFF.

The chain links TRBV2 to TRBJ2-1; 11 bases line up with TRBD2. Germline CDR1 is SNHLY and CDR2 is FYNNEI. The junction had 7 bases not matched to a gene; V was cut back by 10 bases and J by 5 bases. This CDR3 is built from 14 residues. In DNA form, the CDR3 reads TGTGCCACGCTTAGCGGGAGGGCCAACAATGAGCAGTTCTTC. This sequence encodes CATLSGRANNEQFF.

This clone was recorded once. The chain carries TRBV29-1 and TRBJ2-7; 7 nucleotides line up with TRBD2. Trimming at V came to 6 bases and at J to 4 bases, leaving 15 bases not matched to a gene. In germline, CDR1 is SQVTM, CDR2 ANQGSEA. The CDR3 covers 15 residues. The CDR3 DNA follows: TGCAGCGTCCTCCGGGAACGGGAGGCTAGGTACGAGCAGTACTTC. This gives the protein CSVLREREARYEQYF.

The chain recombines TRBV5-5 with TRBJ2-1; D may be TRBD1 (5 bases). This CDR3 spans 13 amino acids. V lost 5 bases and J lost 6, with 12 bases in between. Looked up from germline, CDR1 is SGHKS and CDR2 is YYEKEE (reference sequence). The CDR3 nucleotides read TGTGCCAGCAGGAAGGGGCTTGTCAATGAGCAGTTCTTC. This translates into CASRKGLVNEQFF.

The chain combines TRBV7-9 with TRBJ1-1, with a possible D match to TRBD1 (5 bases). The V gene lost 3 bases and the J gene lost 0 bases, with 11 bases spanning the gap. The germline gives CDR1 SEHNR, CDR2 FQNEAQ (reference sequence). There are 15 residues in the CDR3. CDR3 in amino acids: CASSLTDLVNTEAFF. For the CDR3, the DNA is TGTGCCAGCAGCTTGACAGACCTCGTGAACACTGAAGCTTTCTTT.

The DNA for the CDR3 is TGTGCCAGCAGTTTATATGGCGGGGGCGGAGGACCCTACGAGCAGTACTTC. Translating gives CASSLYGGGGGPYEQYF. V is TRBV28 and J is TRBJ2-7, with TRBD2 as a possible D gene (7 bases). The CDR3 spans 17 residues. From germline, CDR1 is MDHEN and CDR2 SYDVKM. The V end was cut by 1 base, the J end by 2 bases, with 18 bases between.

This clone was counted a single time. V is TRBV6-4 and J is TRBJ2-2, with 9 bases identical to TRBD2. After removal of 5 bases from V and 3 bases from J, the junction contained 4 bases not matched to a gene. CDR3 size: 15 residues. Germline V gene lookup returns CDR1 MRHNA and CDR2 SNTAGT. The chain's CDR3 is CASSPTSGYTGELFF. The CDR3 DNA reads TGTGCCAGCAGTCCGACTAGCGGATACACCGGGGAGCTGTTTTTT.

The rearrangement uses TRBV7-3 and TRBJ2-1; D is undetermined. This CDR3 is 15 amino acids long. The ends were cut back, 3 bases at V and 3 bases at J, with 12 bases in the middle. Germline V CDR1 and CDR2: SGHTA, FQGTGA. The CDR3 region is CASSLRLYGYNEQFF. The CDR3 DNA reads TGTGCCAGCAGCTTGAGGCTTTATGGCTACAATGAGCAGTTCTTC.

The chain couples TRBV7-9 to TRBJ1-4; D is ambiguous. V was pared by 1 base and J by 0 bases, with 9 bases between. The CDR3 contains 16 residues. Germline V CDR1 and CDR2: SEHNR, FQNEAQ (reference sequence). CDR3 DNA sequence: TGTGCCAGCAGCTTAGGTTCATTTGCAACTAATGAAAAACTGTTTTTT. Its translation: CASSLGSFATNEKLFF.

This clone showed up just once. The chain uses TRBV28 and TRBJ2-7; 8 nucleotides line up with TRBD1. This CDR3 region has 16 residues. Trimming cost V 6 bases and J 0 bases; bases outside gene matches: 10. In germline, CDR1 is MDHEN, CDR2 SYDVKM. In DNA form, the CDR3 reads TGTGCCAGCAGCCCCGGACAGGGCTACCTCTCCTACGAGCAGTACTTC. This gives the protein CASSPGQGYLSYEQYF.